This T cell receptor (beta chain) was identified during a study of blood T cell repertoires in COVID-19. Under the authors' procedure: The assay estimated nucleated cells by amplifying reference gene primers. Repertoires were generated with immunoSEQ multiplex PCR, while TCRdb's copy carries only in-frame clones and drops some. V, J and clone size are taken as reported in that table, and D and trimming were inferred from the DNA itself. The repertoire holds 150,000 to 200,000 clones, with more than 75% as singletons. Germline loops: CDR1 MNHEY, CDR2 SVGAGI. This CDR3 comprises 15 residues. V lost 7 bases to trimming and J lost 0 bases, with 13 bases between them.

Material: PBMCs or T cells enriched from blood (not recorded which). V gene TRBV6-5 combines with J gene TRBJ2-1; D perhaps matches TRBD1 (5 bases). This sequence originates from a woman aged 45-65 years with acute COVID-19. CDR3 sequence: CASNRQLSSYNEQFF. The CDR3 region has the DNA TGTGCCAGCAATCGACAGCTTAGCTCCTACAATGAGCAGTTCTTC.